These 19 T cell receptor beta chains came from one sample sequenced in a study of blood T cells in healthy people across ages. Primed by a sample-barcoded 5' primer and a J-beta primer mix, a second PCR proceeded for about 7 to 11 cycles. TCRdb ran MiXCR on the 5' RACE reads and lists one entry per CDR3 protein. The sample has more than 900,000 distinct CDR3 sequences; under 30% are singletons. The sample was also reused in another study, on T cells of mothers and their children.

The sequenced sample was blood. The receptors were sampled from a girl aged 2 to 9 in good health.

The J gene is TRBJ1-2, the V gene TRBV10-3; tentative D call: TRBD1 (6 bases). In germline, CDR1 is ENHRY, CDR2 SYGVKD. There are 11 residues in the CDR3. The V gene lost 5 bases and the J gene lost 8 bases, with 9 bases spanning the gap. The CDR3 loop is CAISRGGGYTF. CDR3 DNA: TGTGCCATCAGTCGGGGGGGCGGCTACACCTTC.

This clonotype was seen repeatedly, ten times or more. CDR3 region: CASNKLGDPEAFF. The CDR3 DNA reads as TGTGCCAGCAACAAACTTGGCGACCCTGAAGCTTTCTTT. The chain carries TRBV27 and TRBJ1-1; D unresolved. Germline V lookup: CDR1 MNHEY, CDR2 SMNVEV (reference sequence). The CDR3 is made up of 13 amino acids. V was trimmed by 7 bases and J by 6 bases, leaving 15 bases between them.

The chain recombines TRBV12-3 or TRBV12-4 with TRBJ1-2; D remains ambiguous. The CDR3 is 13 residues long. V was clipped by 6 bases and J by 7 bases, with 15 bases between them. The CDR3 loop reads CASRLMQALGYTF. Here the CDR3 DNA reads TGTGCCAGCAGACTAATGCAGGCACTTGGCTACACCTTC.

The chain joins TRBV28 to TRBJ1-4; D is ambiguous. The ends were cut back, 3 bases at V and 0 bases at J, with 11 bases in the middle. CDR3 length: 16 amino acids. Germline values: CDR1 MDHEN, CDR2 SYDVKM. CDR3 sequence: CASSFGRIATNEKLFF. The DNA of the CDR3 is TGTGCCAGCAGTTTCGGACGGATAGCAACTAATGAAAAACTGTTTTTT.

Only a few counts were recorded for this clonotype. The chain carries TRBV14 and TRBJ2-5; 7 bases map to TRBD2. Matching the DNA end better, TRBJ2-7 makes the J call doubtful. This CDR3 has 17 residues. The germline V gene has CDR1 SGHDN and CDR2 FVKESK. The CDR3 DNA is TGTGCCAGCAGCCAGTTTCTGTGGGGGACTACCATTTACGAGCAGTACTTC. Translating it yields CASSQFLWGTTIYEQYF.

This clonotype has a handful of counts. The V call is TRBV3-1, the J call TRBJ2-2; 9 bases are shared with TRBD2. Germline assignment: CDR1 LGHDT and CDR2 YNNKEL (reference sequence). This CDR3 comprises 18 residues. The trim removed 1 base at V and 4 bases at J, leaving 10 bases unmatched. CDR3 sequence: CASSQVLSSGAFTGELFF. The CDR3 bases are TGTGCCAGCAGCCAAGTTTTGTCTAGCGGGGCCTTCACCGGGGAGCTGTTTTTT.

As for this clonotype: This may be a read error, as it is one base from a much larger clone. The chain carries TRBV5-1 and TRBJ2-6; D is uncertain. With 3 bases removed from V and 0 bases from J, the gap between germline ends came to 4 bases. CDR1 SGHRS and CDR2 YFSETQ come from the germline V gene. The CDR3 contains 14 residues. The CDR3, as DNA: TGCGCCAGCAGCTGGGTCTCTGGGGCCAACGTCCTGACTTTC. The encoded protein is CASSWVSGANVLTF. Filled out from reference TRBV5-1 and TRBJ2-6, the complete variable domain reads KAGVTQTPRYLIKTRGQQVTLSCSPISGHRSVSWYQQTPGQGLQFLFEYFSETQRNKGNFPGRFSGRQFSNSRSEMNVSTLELGDSALYLCASSWVSGANVLTFGAGSRLTVL.

In regard to this clonotype: Relative to the germline gene, one junction end is altered; a read error may explain this. The chain links TRBV25-1 to TRBJ2-5; D is uncertain. The CDR3 consists of 12 residues. The germline V gene has CDR1 MGHDK and CDR2 SYGVNS. The CDR3 DNA reads TGTGCCAGCGGTGACCTCCAAGAGACCCAGTACTTC. Amino acids: CASGDLQETQYF.

This clonotype was detected only a few times. The genes are TRBV6-5 and TRBJ2-7; 8 bases are a match to TRBD1. CDR1 is MNHEY, CDR2 SVGAGI, per germline. This CDR3 is 15 amino acids long. The ends lost 2 bases at V and 3 bases at J; junction bases unmatched: 6. CDR3 in amino acids: CASSYGPGGDYEQYF. The CDR3 DNA reads TGTGCCAGCAGTTACGGGCCAGGGGGCGACTACGAGCAGTACTTC.

The rearrangement links TRBV29-1 to TRBJ2-5, with 10 bases lining up with TRBD2. V lost 3 bases to trimming and J lost 5 bases; unmatched junction nucleotides: 6. This CDR3 region has 14 residues. Germline loops: CDR1 SQVTM, CDR2 ANQGSEA. CDR3 nucleotide sequence: TGCAGCGTTGACAGCGGGAGGGCCGGGGAGACCCAGTACTTC. Translating it yields CSVDSGRAGETQYF.

This clonotype was counted between two and nine times. V and J are TRBV20-1 and TRBJ2-7; tentative D call: TRBD1 (5 bases). With 5 bases removed from V and 2 bases from J, the gap between germline ends came to 13 bases. The CDR3 is made up of 13 amino acids. Germline values: CDR1 DFQATT, CDR2 SNEGSKA (reference sequence). Here the CDR3 reads CSAGGLDTYEQYF. The CDR3 DNA reads TGCAGTGCTGGTGGGTTGGACACCTACGAGCAGTACTTC.

The chain has TRBV28 and TRBJ1-6; the D gene is possibly TRBD1 (5 bases). In germline, CDR1 is MDHEN, CDR2 SYDVKM. V was shortened by 7 bases and J by 9 bases, with 19 bases between the two germline ends. This CDR3 is built from 15 residues. For the CDR3, the DNA is TGTGCCAGCATAACCGGGAGGGGCTGGGGTTCACCCCTCCACTTT. This gives the protein CASITGRGWGSPLHF.

The rearrangement links TRBV9 to TRBJ2-5; TRBD2 matches 7 bases. The V and J ends lost 7 bases and 1 base, in that order; junction bases with no gene match: 10. This CDR3 is built from 15 residues. From germline, CDR1 is SGDLS and CDR2 YYNGEE. CDR3 amino acids: CASSRAGLGQETQYF. CDR3 nucleotides: TGTGCCAGCTCCCGAGCGGGGTTGGGCCAAGAGACCCAGTACTTC.

The V and J genes are TRBV11-2 and TRBJ2-5; D remains ambiguous. The J call may be faulty, since TRBJ2-1 better matches the DNA end. The CDR3 has 16 residues. Germline lookup yields CDR1 SGHAT and CDR2 FQNNGV. CDR3 sequence reads: CASSLGSKPTYNEQFF. CDR3 coding DNA: TGTGCCAGCAGCTTGGGCTCCAAACCCACCTACAATGAGCAGTTCTTC.

This clonotype was picked up a small number of times. The genes are TRBV7-9 and TRBJ2-7, with D hard to call. The CDR3 covers 15 residues. CDR1 and CDR2 from the germline V gene are SEHNR and FQNEAQ (reference sequence). Trimming took 7 bases from V and 2 from J, leaving 18 bases between them. The CDR3 loop reads CASTAPGSHPYEQYF. The CDR3 DNA sequence: TGTGCCAGCACGGCCCCAGGTTCCCACCCCTACGAGCAGTACTTC.

This clonotype was seen more than once but under ten times. J is TRBJ2-7 and V is TRBV6-1; D may be TRBD2 (6 bases). Trimming removed 6 bases from V and 3 bases from J, with 18 bases in between. CDR1 MNHNS and CDR2 SASEGT come from the germline V gene. The CDR3 runs to 15 residues. CDR3 DNA sequence: TGTGCCAGCAGGATCCCCGGGACGGACTACTACGAGCAGTACTTC. This translates into CASRIPGTDYYEQYF.

This clonotype was picked up a small number of times. CDR3: CASSRTGGGQETQYF. The CDR3 DNA sequence: TGTGCCAGCAGCCGGACAGGGGGCGGCCAAGAGACCCAGTACTTC. The gene calls are TRBV6-6 and TRBJ2-5; 11 bases align to TRBD1. The CDR3 covers 15 residues. Germline CDR1 and CDR2: MNHNY and SVGAGI (reference sequence). The junction had 4 bases not matched to a gene; V was cut back by 6 bases and J by 1 base.

As DNA, the CDR3 is TGCAGTGCTAGCGGGAGGACGAAATATACGCAGTATTTT. The encoded protein is CSASGRTKYTQYF. The chain recombines TRBV20-1 with TRBJ2-3; 7 positions agree with TRBD2. This CDR3 is built from 13 residues. With 3 bases clipped from V and 7 bases from J, the junction kept 7 bases outside the gene matches. Germline CDR1 reads DFQATT; CDR2 reads SNEGSKA (reference sequence).

This sequence joins TRBV27 and TRBJ2-7; D unclear. Germline V CDR1 and CDR2: MNHEY, SMNVEV (reference sequence). The CDR3 extends over 16 amino acids. V lost 2 bases and J lost 0, with 14 bases in between. As DNA, the CDR3 is TGTGCCAGCAGTTTAGAAAGAGACCTTCGCTCCTACGAGCAGTACTTC. Its protein product is CASSLERDLRSYEQYF.